The TCR beta chain described here comes from a study of CD8 T cells in Susac syndrome. General study findings and limits: It was acknowledged by the study that relatively few individuals were included in its TCR sequencing and HLA analysis. CD8+ clonal expansion in Susac peaked in TEMRA cells and active patients.

Random hexamers served to reverse transcribe roughly 0.5 to 1 ug RNA. Across 54 Vbeta and 13 Jbeta, TCR beta CDR3 was amplified with immunoSEQ multiplex PCR. TCRdb called the immunoSEQ multiplex PCR reads again in MiXCR, with one record for every CDR3 protein. The data hold more than 95,000 distinct CDR3 sequences, with about 94% observed a single time. Unmatched junction bases numbered 8, after V lost 3 bases and J lost 7 bases. The CDR3 sequence is 15 residues long. In germline, CDR1 is LNHNV, CDR2 YYDKDF (reference sequence). Susac syndrome patients met recently defined diagnostic criteria for definite or probable disease. Details on this clonotype: Its antigen is unknown.

V gene TRBV15 combines with J gene TRBJ1-4; the match to TRBD1 covers 7 bases. This TCR was sampled from a human donor with Susac syndrome. The sequencing input was CD8+ T cells from PBMCs. CDR3 loop: CATSRDDREVEKLFF. In nucleotides, the CDR3 is TGTGCCACCAGCAGGGATGACAGGGAGGTTGAAAAACTGTTTTTT.